This TCR beta chain was sequenced for a study of blood T cell repertoires in COVID-19. About the study: Donors in the United States, Italy and Spain gave samples during acute or convalescent COVID-19.

V gave up 3 bases and J gave up 2 bases, with 19 bases separating them. The germline CDR1 and CDR2 sequences are SGDLS and YYNGEE. This CDR3 has 17 amino acids. This table comes from immunoSEQ multiplex PCR, and its TCRdb copy is limited to in-frame clones, with some not included. The data contain around 120,000 clones, roughly 87% of them seen just once; the ten biggest clones take up about 8%. This TCR was recovered from a human donor in a cohort sampled during active COVID-19. The chain combines TRBV9 with TRBJ2-3; weak D call: TRBD1 (6 bases). Sequencing was done on a sample of peripheral blood. The CDR3 sequence is CASSALYDRTLTDTQYF. The DNA for the CDR3 is TGTGCCAGCAGCGCCCTATACGACAGGACCCTCACAGATACGCAGTATTTT.